These 17 T cell receptor beta chains share one sample of origin, sequenced in a study of shared clonotypes between healthy human individuals. It was CD45RO-negative cells, positively selected for CCR7, that made up naive CD8 cells, with terminally differentiated effector memory CD45RA+ cells excluded. The repertoire was sequenced with immunoSEQ multiplex PCR; TCRdb's copy has only in-frame clones and lacks some. This table has roughly 2.1 million clones, roughly 91% appearing once. The sample consisted of naive CD8+ T cells from PBMCs. The receptors originated from a man between 18 and 29 years old in good health. Some clones in this sample may be carry-over from other donors' samples.

The gene calls are TRBV9 and TRBJ1-4; D perhaps matches TRBD1 (5 bases). CDR3 length equals 14 residues. The germline V gene encodes CDR1 SGDLS and CDR2 YYNGEE. The V end lost 4 bases, the J end lost 3 bases, and 10 bases lay between the germline ends. The CDR3 nucleotides are TGTGCCAGCAGCTCTCGGGACGCTAATGAAAAACTGTTTTTT. This sequence encodes CASSSRDANEKLFF.

The V gene is TRBV25-1, the J gene TRBJ2-3, with D possibly being TRBD2 (6 bases). Per the germline V gene, CDR1 is MGHDK and CDR2 is SYGVNS. CDR3 length: 15 residues. V was pared by 1 base and J by 1 base, with 9 bases between. CDR3 nucleotide sequence: TGTGCCAGCAGTGAATGGGGGGACGGCACAGATACGCAGTATTTT. Translated, it gives CASSEWGDGTDTQYF.

The chain combines TRBV5-1 with TRBJ1-1; D is unresolved. The CDR3 runs 14 residues. CDR1 and CDR2 (germline): SGHRS, YFSETQ. V dropped 5 bases and J dropped 1 base, with 12 bases sitting between them. Written as DNA, the CDR3 is TGCGCCAGCAGAGAAGGTGTTCAGAACACTGAAGCTTTCTTT. It encodes CASREGVQNTEAFF. The full variable domain, in which reference TRBV5-1 and TRBJ1-1 provide the parts outside the CDR3, is KAGVTQTPRYLIKTRGQQVTLSCSPISGHRSVSWYQQTPGQGLQFLFEYFSETQRNKGNFPGRFSGRQFSNSRSEMNVSTLELGDSALYLCASREGVQNTEAFFGQGTRLTVV.

For this clone: Other nucleotide sequences from this sample produce the same CDR3. V usage is TRBV29-1 and J usage is TRBJ1-2; D unclear. Trimming stripped 7 bases from V and 4 bases from J, with 10 bases between. Looked up from germline, CDR1 is SQVTM and CDR2 is ANQGSEA. The CDR3 runs 11 residues. CDR3 amino acids: CSGRTVYGYTF. CDR3 DNA sequence: TGCAGCGGAAGGACGGTCTATGGCTACACCTTC.

This clone was observed a few times. Other DNA sequences in the sample encode the same CDR3. This rearrangement joins TRBV7-9 to TRBJ2-7, with D possibly TRBD2 on 5 matching bases. Trimming took 1 base from V and 0 from J, leaving 7 bases between them. Per germline, CDR1 SEHNR and CDR2 FQNEAQ (reference sequence). This CDR3 is 14 amino acids long. The CDR3 DNA reads TGTGCCAGCAGCTTAGATGGGAGCTCCTACGAGCAGTACTTC. Translating it yields CASSLDGSSYEQYF.

The V and J genes are TRBV29-1 and TRBJ1-1; D is undetermined. Per the germline V gene, CDR1 is SQVTM and CDR2 is ANQGSEA. This CDR3 comprises 12 residues. With 6 bases removed from V and 3 bases from J, the gap between germline ends came to 11 bases. In DNA, the CDR3 is TGCAGCGTCCCATCCAGGCACACTGAAGCTTTCTTT. Encoded protein: CSVPSRHTEAFF.

This clone was recorded only once. The chain joins TRBV6-5 to TRBJ1-2, with D uncertain. Germline assignment: CDR1 MNHEY and CDR2 SVGAGI. V shed 3 bases and J shed 7 bases, with 12 bases lying between them. CDR3 length: 13 residues. The CDR3 DNA reads as TGTGCCAGCAGTTATAACTTTCAGGCTGGCTACACCTTC. Its translation is CASSYNFQAGYTF.

This clone was observed a single time. The rearrangement joins TRBV27 to TRBJ1-5; D call uncertain. This CDR3 region has 14 residues. Trimming pared 1 base from V and 3 bases from J, leaving 7 bases between. Germline values: CDR1 MNHEY, CDR2 SMNVEV (reference sequence). In DNA form, the CDR3 reads TGTGCCAGCAGTTTATTTCCATTCAATCAGCCCCAGCATTTT. Its translation is CASSLFPFNQPQHF.

J is TRBJ2-7 and V is TRBV4-3, with D perhaps matching TRBD1 (6 bases). CDR1 is LGHNA and CDR2 is YSLEER in the germline V gene. The CDR3 is 15 amino acids. The germline V and J ends were trimmed by 1 base and 5 bases, with 15 bases remaining between them. The chain's CDR3 is CASSQGTAVRNEQYF. In nucleotides, the CDR3 is TGCGCCAGCAGCCAAGGGACAGCCGTGAGGAACGAGCAGTACTTC.

The chain uses TRBV13 and TRBJ1-2; TRBD1 might be the D (5 bases). V was clipped by 2 bases and J by 8 bases, with 15 bases between them. CDR1 and CDR2 (germline): PRHDT, FYEKMQ (reference sequence). CDR3 length: 14 amino acids. CDR3 nucleotide sequence: TGTGCCAGCAGCTTACTCCGGGACCGACGGGGCTACACCTTC. Its protein product is CASSLLRDRRGYTF. The full variable domain, rest sourced from reference TRBV13 and TRBJ1-2, is AAGVIQSPRHLIKEKRETATLKCYPIPRHDTVYWYQQGPGQDPQFLISFYEKMQSDKGSIPDRFSAQQFSDYHSELNMSSLELGDSALYFCASSLLRDRRGYTFGSGTRLTVV.

This clone was observed a few times. The conserved final phenylalanine or tryptophan is absent from the CDR3, which likely points to a read error. The limits of the CDR3 on the DNA are not certain, so only TCRdb's listed CDR3 is given. The chain uses TRBV12-1 and TRBJ1-2; the D call in the table, TRBD1, was not verified against the DNA. TRBV12-1 is a pseudogene. The CDR3 sequence runs 14 residues, both termini included. CDR3 protein: CASSSQPGTGDKLA.

The chain joins TRBV2 to TRBJ2-7; 8 bases match TRBD2. This CDR3 is 15 amino acids long. After removal of 4 bases from V and 2 bases from J, the junction contained 7 bases not matched to a gene. Germline assignment: CDR1 SNHLY and CDR2 FYNNEI. The DNA for the CDR3 is TGTGCCAGCAGTGCACGCGCGGGAGGCCCCTACGAGCAGTACTTC. Protein: CASSARAGGPYEQYF.

The chain employs TRBV4-1 and TRBJ1-1, with 9 bases matching TRBD1. There are 15 residues in the CDR3. After removal of 0 bases from V and 10 bases from J, the junction contained 9 bases not matched to a gene. Germline CDR1 reads MGHRA; CDR2 reads YSYEKL. CDR3 residues: CASSQDPRTGDAAFF. DNA of the CDR3: TGCGCCAGCAGCCAAGATCCCAGGACAGGGGATGCAGCTTTCTTT.

Concerning this clone: This sample includes further DNA sequences coding for the same CDR3. The chain couples TRBV4-3 to TRBJ2-5; D is unresolved. This CDR3 spans 13 amino acids. Germline CDR1 LGHNA, CDR2 YSLEER. V was pared by 0 bases and J by 3 bases, with 5 bases between. CDR3 coding DNA: TGCGCCAGCAGCCAAGATCCGGAAGAGACCCAGTACTTC. It encodes CASSQDPEETQYF.

The V call is TRBV25-1, the J call TRBJ2-5; 7 nucleotides match TRBD1. CDR3 length: 14 amino acids. Germline V CDR1 and CDR2: MGHDK, SYGVNS. V shed 2 bases, J shed 5 bases, and the junction held 5 bases outside the gene matches. CDR3 amino acids: CASSERNRGETQYF. The CDR3 DNA is TGTGCCAGCAGTGAAAGGAACAGGGGTGAGACCCAGTACTTC.

This chain links TRBV11-2 with TRBJ2-1; perhaps TRBD2 as D (5 bases). Germline CDR1 is SGHAT and CDR2 is FQNNGV. V was clipped by 5 bases and J by 3 bases, with 14 bases between them. CDR3 length: 15 amino acids. CDR3 sequence reads: CASSPGGHFYNEQFF. CDR3 nucleotide sequence: TGTGCCAGCAGCCCAGGAGGCCATTTCTACAATGAGCAGTTCTTC.

This sequence joins TRBV27 and TRBJ2-7; possibly TRBD2 for D (5 bases). Germline V gene data show CDR1 as MNHEY and CDR2 as SMNVEV (reference sequence). The ends were cut back, 5 bases at V and 2 bases at J, with 22 bases in the middle. This CDR3 region has 17 residues. CDR3 nucleotides: TGTGCCAGCAGTCCTGACTACCCGTGGGGTTTGACCTACGAGCAGTACTTC. Translated, it gives CASSPDYPWGLTYEQYF.